This is a list of T cell receptor beta chains from one sample in a study of neurological immune-mediated disorders. TCRdb ran MiXCR on the 5' RACE reads and lists one entry per CDR3 protein. The sample has tens of thousands of distinct CDR3 sequences; roughly 3.2% are singletons. Sequences were obtained from PBMCs. The receptor source for this set is a woman aged 45-60 years with multiple sclerosis. CDR3s include the opening cysteine and the closing phenylalanine or tryptophan. The D gene is left open where the match is weak. Rows give clone size only sometimes, using once, few, many, or a class for an expanded clone.

size	V	J	D	CDR3	DNA
many	TRBV9	TRBJ2-1	TRBD1	CASSKSLAGTGGVENEQFF	TGTGCCAGCAGCAAGTCTCTAGCGGGGACAGGGGGAGTAGAAAATGAGCAGTTCTTC
many	TRBV20-1	TRBJ2-5	NA	CSARDRLVQETQYF	TGCAGTGCTAGAGACCGACTTGTCCAAGAGACCCAGTACTTC
many	TRBV20-1	TRBJ2-2	NA	CSASEGVTGELFF	TGCAGTGCTAGCGAAGGGGTGACCGGGGAGCTGTTTTTT
many	TRBV10-3	TRBJ2-1	NA	CAISERQSVSEQFF	TGTGCCATCAGTGAGAGGCAGTCCGTTAGTGAGCAGTTCTTC
many	TRBV5-1	TRBJ2-7	NA	CASSPRQGGSYEQYF	TGCGCCAGCAGCCCTCGACAGGGAGGATCCTACGAGCAGTACTTC
many	TRBV5-6	TRBJ1-2	NA	CASSSGGYGYTF	TGTGCCAGCAGCTCCGGGGGCTATGGCTACACCTTC
many	TRBV20-1	TRBJ2-1	TRBD2	CSARGAGGRYEQFF	TGCAGTGCTAGAGGAGCGGGAGGGCGGTATGAGCAGTTCTTC
many	TRBV10-2	TRBJ2-7	NA	CASSTGTNHYEQYF	TGCGCCAGCAGTACCGGGACGAATCACTACGAGCAGTACTTC
few	TRBV7-3	TRBJ2-1	TRBD2	CASSLTGTSGSGEQFF	TGTGCCAGCAGCCTAACCGGGACTAGCGGTTCGGGTGAGCAGTTCTTC
many	TRBV5-1	TRBJ2-5	TRBD2	CASSREVQETQYF	TGCGCCAGCAGTCGGGAGGTACAAGAGACCCAGTACTTC
many	TRBV29-1	TRBJ2-1	TRBD1	CSAGQGYNEQFF	TGCAGCGCGGGACAGGGGTACAATGAGCAGTTCTTC
many	TRBV12-3/TRBV12-4	TRBJ1-3	NA	CASRPRGSGNTIYF	TGTGCCAGCAGACCTCGGGGCTCTGGAAACACCATATATTTT
NA	TRBV5-1	TRBJ2-3	NA	CASSLGLGSGVPDTQYF	TGCGCCAGCAGCTTGGGGTTGGGGTCCGGCGTACCAGATACGCAGTATTTT
many	TRBV12-3/TRBV12-4	TRBJ1-2	NA	CASSLDGGYGYTF	TGTGCCAGCAGTTTAGACGGAGGCTATGGCTACACCTTC
many	TRBV20-1	TRBJ2-3	NA	CSARSTSLDTQYF	TGCAGTGCTAGAAGTACTAGTCTAGATACGCAGTATTTT
many	TRBV5-1	TRBJ2-3	NA	CASSSPPGKQVDTQYF	TGCGCCAGCAGCTCACCCCCGGGTAAACAGGTCGATACGCAGTATTTT
many	TRBV5-1	TRBJ1-1	NA	CASSLVLNTEAFF	TGCGCCAGCAGCTTGGTGTTAAACACTGAAGCTTTCTTT
many	TRBV5-1	TRBJ2-7	TRBD1	CASSVGTVYEQYF	TGCGCCAGCAGCGTCGGGACAGTCTACGAGCAGTACTTC
NA	TRBV30	TRBJ1-1	NA	CAWIQGGVSTEAFF	TGTGCCTGGATACAGGGAGGGGTTTCCACTGAAGCTTTCTTT
many	TRBV4-1	TRBJ1-3	NA	CASSQDRRSGNTIYF	TGCGCCAGCAGCCAAGACAGACGCTCTGGAAACACCATATATTTT
many	TRBV15	TRBJ1-5	NA	CATSPRGGRDNQPQHF	TGTGCCACCAGCCCCCGGGGGGGGCGTGACAATCAGCCCCAGCATTTT
many	TRBV10-3	TRBJ1-1	NA	CAISVGGEDTAFF	TGTGCCATCAGTGTGGGGGGTGAAGACACGGCTTTCTTT